Detailed here is one TCR beta chain. The sample is drawn from a study of molecular identifiers for immune sequencing clone quantification. This CDR3 is 14 amino acids long. V lost 0 bases and J lost 4, with 11 bases in between. Germline CDR1 is DFQATT and CDR2 is SNEGSKA (reference sequence). Sorting isolated naive CD8 T cells as CD8+CD4-CCR7+CD45RA+ events. TCRdb analysed the PCR reads with MiXCR anew, one entry per CDR3 protein. The table records about 630,000 distinct CDR3 sequences, 25% of them present only once. What was sequenced was naive CD8+ T cells from blood, with Jurkat cell RNA spiked in. The subset: FACS-sorted CD8+CD4-CCR7+CD45RA+ naive T cells. This TCR was sampled from a human donor in good health. Some libraries in this study had Jurkat cell RNA spiked in. This chain joins TRBV20-1 and TRBJ2-3; D remains unclear. The chain's CDR3 is CSARDLRWADTQYF. The CDR3 DNA is TGCAGTGCTAGAGATCTTCGGTGGGCAGATACGCAGTATTTT.